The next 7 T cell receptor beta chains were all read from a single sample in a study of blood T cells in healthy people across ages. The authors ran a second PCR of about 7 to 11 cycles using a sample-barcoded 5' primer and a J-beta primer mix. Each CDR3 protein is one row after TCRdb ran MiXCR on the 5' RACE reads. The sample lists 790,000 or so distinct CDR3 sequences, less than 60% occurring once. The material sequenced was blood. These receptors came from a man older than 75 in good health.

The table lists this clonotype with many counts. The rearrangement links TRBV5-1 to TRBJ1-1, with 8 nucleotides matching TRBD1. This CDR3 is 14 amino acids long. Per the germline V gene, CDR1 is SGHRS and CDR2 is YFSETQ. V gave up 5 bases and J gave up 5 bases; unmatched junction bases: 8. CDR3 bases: TGCGCCAGCAGTTCTACAGGGGGAAGGACTGAAGCTTTCTTT. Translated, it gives CASSSTGGRTEAFF.

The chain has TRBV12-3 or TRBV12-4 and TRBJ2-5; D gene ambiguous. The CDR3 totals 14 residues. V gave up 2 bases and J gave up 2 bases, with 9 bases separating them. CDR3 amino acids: CASSLNGFQETQYF. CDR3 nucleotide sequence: TGTGCCAGCAGTTTAAATGGGTTTCAAGAGACCCAGTACTTC.

Written as DNA, the CDR3 is TGCAGCGTCGGAAGGAGGACAGGGTTGAATGAGCAGTTCTTC. It yields the protein CSVGRRTGLNEQFF. V and J are TRBV29-1 and TRBJ2-1; 8 nucleotides align to TRBD1. V shed 6 bases, J shed 7 bases, and the junction held 11 bases outside the gene matches. This CDR3 has 14 residues. Germline assignment: CDR1 SQVTM and CDR2 ANQGSEA.

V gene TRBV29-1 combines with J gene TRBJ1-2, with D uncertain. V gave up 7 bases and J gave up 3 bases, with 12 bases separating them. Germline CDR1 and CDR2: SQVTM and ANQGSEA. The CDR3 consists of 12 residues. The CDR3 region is CSGAEGDYGYTF. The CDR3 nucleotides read TGCAGCGGGGCCGAGGGAGACTATGGCTACACCTTC.

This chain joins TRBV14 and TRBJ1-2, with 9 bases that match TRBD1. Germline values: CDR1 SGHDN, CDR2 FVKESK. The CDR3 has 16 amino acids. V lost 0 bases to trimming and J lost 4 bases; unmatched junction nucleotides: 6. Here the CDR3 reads CASSQDGTGSRYGYTF. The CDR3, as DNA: TGTGCCAGCAGCCAAGATGGGACAGGGAGTCGCTATGGCTACACCTTC.

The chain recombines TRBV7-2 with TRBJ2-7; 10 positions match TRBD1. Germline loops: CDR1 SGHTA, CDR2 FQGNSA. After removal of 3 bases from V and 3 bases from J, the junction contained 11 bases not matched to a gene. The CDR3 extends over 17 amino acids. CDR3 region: CASSFLPPGQGLYEQYF. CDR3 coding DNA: TGTGCCAGCAGCTTCTTACCTCCGGGACAGGGGCTCTACGAGCAGTACTTC.

CDR3 loop: CASKEGITFF. The CDR3 bases are TGTGCCTCTAAGGAGGGCATAACTTTCTTT. The chain uses TRBV30 and TRBJ1-1, with unresolved D. Germline CDR1 and CDR2: GTSNPN and SVGIG (reference sequence). The CDR3 length is 10 residues. V was cut by 7 bases and J by 12 bases, with 15 bases left in between. The full variable domain, in which reference TRBV30 and TRBJ1-1 provide the parts outside the CDR3, is SQTIHQWPATLVQPVGSPLSLECTVEGTSNPNLYWYRQAAGRGLQLLFYSVGIGQISSEVPQNLSASRPQDRQFILSSKKLLLSDSGFYLCASKEGITFFGQGTRLTVV.